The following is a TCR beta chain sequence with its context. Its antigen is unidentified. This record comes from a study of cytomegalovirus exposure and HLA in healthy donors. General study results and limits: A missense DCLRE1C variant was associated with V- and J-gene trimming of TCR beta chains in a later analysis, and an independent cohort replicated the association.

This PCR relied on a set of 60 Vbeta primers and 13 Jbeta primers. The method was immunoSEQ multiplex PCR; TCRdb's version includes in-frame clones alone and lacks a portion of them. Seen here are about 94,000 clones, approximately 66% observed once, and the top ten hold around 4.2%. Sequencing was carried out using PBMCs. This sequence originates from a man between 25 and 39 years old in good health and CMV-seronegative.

The DNA of the CDR3 is TGCGCCACCCAGGATGCTGGGGCCAACGTCCTGACTTTC. Translated: CATQDAGANVLTF. V usage is TRBV5-1 and J usage is TRBJ2-6; the D is unclear. The CDR3 totals 13 residues. Germline V gene sequence: CDR1 SGHRS, CDR2 YFSETQ. Trimming shortened V by 9 bases and J by 2 bases, and 9 bases separated the two germline ends.